These T cell receptor beta chains were read from a single sample in a study of memory CD8 T cells in hepatitis C reinfection. Assay used: immunoSEQ multiplex PCR; TCRdb lists only in-frame clones, some missing. The sample includes over 45,000 clones, about 90% of them seen just once. Sequences were obtained from naive CD8+ T cells sorted from blood. These receptors were taken from a man younger than 35 with hepatitis C virus infection. Both conserved end residues are part of each CDR3. The order of the fields is clone size, V gene, J gene, D gene, CDR3 DNA, CDR3 protein. The D gene is left open where the match is weak. A row's size may be missing; if present it is once, few, many or a size class.

NA,TRBV6-5,TRBJ1-1,TRBD1,TGTGCCAGCAGGGACCTAGACAGGGAGAACACTGAAGCTTTCTTT,CASRDLDRENTEAFF
NA,TRBV7-9,TRBJ1-4,NA,TGTGCCAGCAGCGGGGGGGTAGGCGAAAAACTGTTTTTT,CASSGGVGEKLFF
NA,TRBV6-5,TRBJ1-6,NA,TGTGCCAGCAGCCCCGGGATGGGTAATTCACCCCTCCACTTT,CASSPGMGNSPLHF
NA,TRBV14,TRBJ2-1,NA,TGTGCCAGCAGCATGATAGAGGGGGGGTACAATGAGCAGTTCTTC,CASSMIEGGYNEQFF
NA,TRBV5-1,TRBJ2-3,TRBD2,TGCGCCAGCAGCTATAGCGGGAGCGGAGATACGCAGTATTTT,CASSYSGSGDTQYF
NA,TRBV5-1,TRBJ2-7,TRBD2,TGCGCCAGCAGCTCGGGACTAGCGGGGTCCTACGAGCAGTACTTC,CASSSGLAGSYEQYF
NA,TRBV10-2,TRBJ2-3,NA,TGCGCCAGCAGTGAGATTCCTAGGCCCGTCCCAGATACGCAGTATTTT,CASSEIPRPVPDTQYF
NA,TRBV27,TRBJ2-3,NA,TGTGCCAGCTCCAATACAGATACGCAGTATTTT,CASSNTDTQYF
NA,TRBV4-1,TRBJ1-2,NA,TGCGCCAGCAGCCAGATAACGACAGACAACTATGGCTACACCTTC,CASSQITTDNYGYTF
once,TRBV7-3,TRBJ2-1,NA,TGTGCCAGCAGCCCCTCCGGCCTAGAAGCCTACAATGAGCAGTTCTTC,CASSPSGLEAYNEQFF
NA,TRBV5-1,TRBJ2-5,TRBD1,TGCGCCAGCAGCCGCCTGGACAGGGGGGAAGAGACCCAGTACTTC,CASSRLDRGEETQYF
NA,TRBV11-3,TRBJ1-5,NA,TGTGCCAGCAGCTTACGTCAGCCCCAGCATTTT,CASSLRQPQHF
NA,TRBV7-9,TRBJ2-5,TRBD1,TGTGCCAGCAGCTTACCGACAGGGGGCACGGAGACCCAGTACTTC,CASSLPTGGTETQYF
few,TRBV4-1,TRBJ1-2,TRBD1,TGCGCCAGCAGCACCGATCCGGGACAGGGAAAGGAAGGCTACACCTTC,CASSTDPGQGKEGYTF
once,TRBV19,TRBJ1-2,NA,TGTGCCAGTAGTATAGGGGCTGGTGTCTATGGCTACACCTTC,CASSIGAGVYGYTF
NA,TRBV28,TRBJ2-1,NA,TGTGCCAGCGGCCAGGACTCGAGCTCCTACAATGAGCAGTTCTTC,CASGQDSSSYNEQFF
NA,TRBV14,TRBJ2-1,TRBD2,TGTGCCAGCAGCCAAGGATTTGGACTAGCGCGCTCCTACAATGAGCAGTTCTTC,CASSQGFGLARSYNEQFF